This T cell receptor beta chain was captured in a study of PD-L1 blockade in urothelial cancer. As to time point: pretreatment peripheral blood. Method: immunoSEQ multiplex PCR; TCRdb's copy keeps in-frame clones and lacks some. The repertoire has some 65,000 clones, approximately 80% of them found once; the top ten carry about 2.9%. The TCR sequence derives from a man between 65 and 79 years old with urothelial cancer. The sample was PBMCs, taken around atezolizumab (anti-PD-L1) treatment.

The CDR3 is CASSARDRDNTGELFF. The CDR3 nucleotides are TGTGCCAGTAGTGCCCGGGACAGGGACAACACCGGGGAGCTGTTTTTT. The chain employs TRBV19 and TRBJ2-2; TRBD1 aligns across 9 bases. Germline-derived CDR1 and CDR2 are LNHDA and SQIVND (reference sequence). The CDR3 spans 16 residues. J lost 2 bases, V lost 5 bases, and 6 bases had no gene match.